This T cell receptor beta chain came from a study of T cell responses to AZD1222 COVID-19 vaccine. Study-level points and caveats: Sampling captured repertoires only after the peak T cell response.

Clones were sequenced by immunoSEQ multiplex PCR, and TCRdb holds only the in-frame ones, with some missing. The sample lists 45,000 to 55,000 clones, approximately 86% occurring once. CDR1 MGHRA and CDR2 YSYEKL come from the germline V gene. V lost 2 bases, J lost 4 bases, and 9 bases lay in between. CDR3 length: 14 amino acids. As concerns this clone: Its antigen remains unknown.

This sample comprised peripheral blood, obtained 28 days after the second AZD1222 dose. This sequence originates from an adult who received the AZD1222 COVID-19 vaccine. The chain employs TRBV4-1 and TRBJ2-1; D is unclear. CDR3 DNA: TGCGCCAGCAGCCAACTCACTAATTACAATGAGCAGTTCTTC. Amino acids: CASSQLTNYNEQFF.